This passage covers 17 T cell receptor beta chains from one sample sequenced in a study of blood T cell repertoires in COVID-19. Generated by immunoSEQ multiplex PCR, the TCRdb table keeps only in-frame clones and is missing some. The sample shows some 130,000 clones, about four fifths of them seen only once. Sequences were obtained from peripheral blood. These receptors originate from a woman aged 55 to 70 with active or convalescent COVID-19.

This clone turned up a few times. The chain combines TRBV7-6 with TRBJ2-3; D is uncertain. V lost 0 bases and J lost 4, with 11 bases in between. Germline-derived CDR1 and CDR2 are SGHVS and FNYEAQ. This CDR3 has 15 amino acids. The CDR3 sequence: CASSLAGPVPDTQYF. For the CDR3, the DNA is TGTGCCAGCAGCTTAGCGGGCCCAGTCCCAGATACGCAGTATTTT. The variable domain in full, completed from reference TRBV7-6 and TRBJ2-3, reads GAGVSQSPRYKVTKRGQDVALRCDPISGHVSLYWYRQALGQGPEFLTYFNYEAQQDKSGLPNDRFSAERPEGSISTLTIQRTEQRDSAMYRCASSLAGPVPDTQYFGPGTRLTVL.

The V call is TRBV5-4, the J call TRBJ2-1, with 10 bases fitting TRBD2. Unmatched junction bases numbered 10, after V lost 4 bases and J lost 9 bases. There are 15 residues in the CDR3. Germline V lookup: CDR1 SGHNT, CDR2 YYREEE (reference sequence). The DNA of the CDR3 is TGTGCCAGCAGCCTACCAAGCGGGGGGGCGGGTGAGCAGTTCTTC. Amino acids: CASSLPSGGAGEQFF.

The rearrangement uses TRBV5-1 and TRBJ2-1; 7 positions match TRBD2. The trim removed 1 base at V and 4 bases at J, leaving 5 bases unmatched. This CDR3 is 15 amino acids long. Per germline, CDR1 SGHRS and CDR2 YFSETQ. The CDR3 reads CASSLLSGAYNEQFF. Written as DNA, the CDR3 is TGCGCCAGCAGCTTGTTAAGCGGGGCATACAATGAGCAGTTCTTC. The full variable domain, rest sourced from reference TRBV5-1 and TRBJ2-1, is KAGVTQTPRYLIKTRGQQVTLSCSPISGHRSVSWYQQTPGQGLQFLFEYFSETQRNKGNFPGRFSGRQFSNSRSEMNVSTLELGDSALYLCASSLLSGAYNEQFFGPGTRLTVL.

The gene calls are TRBV19 and TRBJ1-2; D is perhaps TRBD1 (5 bases). From germline, CDR1 is LNHDA and CDR2 SQIVND (reference sequence). There are 15 residues in the CDR3. V lost 4 bases to trimming and J lost 1 base, with 13 bases between them. The chain's CDR3 is CASSNDPGGNYGYTF. CDR3 coding DNA: TGTGCCAGTAGTAACGACCCGGGGGGTAACTATGGCTACACCTTC. Full variable domain (outside the CDR3, taken from reference TRBV19 and TRBJ1-2): DGGITQSPKYLFRKEGQNVTLSCEQNLNHDAMYWYRQDPGQGLRLIYYSQIVNDFQKGDIAEGYSVSREKKESFPLTVTSAQKNPTAFYLCASSNDPGGNYGYTFGSGTRLTVV.

The chain is built from TRBV10-3 and TRBJ2-1; D is possibly TRBD1 (6 bases). Trimming took off 0 bases at V and 0 bases at J, with 21 bases between the two ends. The CDR3 is 20 amino acids. CDR1 ENHRY and CDR2 SYGVKD come from the germline V gene. The CDR3 DNA sequence: TGTGCCATCAGTGAGTCGAGCCAACGTCGGGGCAGGGGCTCCTACAATGAGCAGTTCTTC. Protein: CAISESSQRRGRGSYNEQFF.

The J gene is TRBJ1-1, the V gene TRBV3-1 (or the pseudogene TRBV3-2); D is unresolved. CDR3 size: 15 residues. The germline gives CDR1 LGHDT, CDR2 YNNKEL (reference sequence). Trimming stripped 2 bases from V and 11 bases from J, with 21 bases between. The CDR3 DNA follows: TGTGCCAGCAGCCAAAAACCCAGACCCCTCGACTGGGCTTTCTTT. It is translated as CASSQKPRPLDWAFF.

The chain joins TRBV19 to TRBJ1-5, with 8 bases fitting TRBD1. The CDR3 length is 16 residues. V was clipped by 4 bases and J by 1 base; unmatched bases: 6. The germline V gene has CDR1 LNHDA and CDR2 SQIVND (reference sequence). CDR3 protein: CASSTGQGSSNQPQHF. In nucleotides, the CDR3 is TGTGCCAGTAGTACTGGACAGGGCTCCAGCAATCAGCCCCAGCATTTT. Full variable domain (rest looked up from reference TRBV19 and TRBJ1-5): DGGITQSPKYLFRKEGQNVTLSCEQNLNHDAMYWYRQDPGQGLRLIYYSQIVNDFQKGDIAEGYSVSREKKESFPLTVTSAQKNPTAFYLCASSTGQGSSNQPQHFGDGTRLSIL.

The chain joins TRBV19 to TRBJ1-2; 8 nucleotides align to TRBD1. V dropped 7 bases and J dropped 4; count of bases not matched to a gene: 5. Germline V lookup: CDR1 LNHDA, CDR2 SQIVND (reference sequence). There are 13 residues in the CDR3. The CDR3 region has the DNA TGTGCCAGTACCATAGACAGGGGCTATGGCTACACCTTC. Translated: CASTIDRGYGYTF.

The V and J genes are TRBV19 and TRBJ1-4, with D perhaps TRBD1 (5 bases). This CDR3 has 14 residues. Germline V gene sequence: CDR1 LNHDA, CDR2 SQIVND (reference sequence). Trimming shortened V by 7 bases and J by 7 bases, and 16 bases separated the two germline ends. The CDR3 loop reads CASTKSGAREKLFF. The CDR3 DNA follows: TGTGCCAGTACCAAATCTGGGGCGCGTGAAAAACTGTTTTTT.

As DNA, the CDR3 is TGTGCCATCATGAGGGACAGGGGCACTGAAGCTTTCTTT. This gives the protein CAIMRDRGTEAFF. The rearrangement joins TRBV10-3 to TRBJ1-1; 10 nucleotides agree with TRBD1. V trimming: 7 bases; J trimming: 4 bases; junction bases outside the gene matches: 3. The CDR3 runs to 13 residues. Germline loops: CDR1 ENHRY, CDR2 SYGVKD.

This chain uses TRBV29-1 with TRBJ1-2; weak D call: TRBD1 (6 bases). CDR3 length: 13 amino acids. V lost 6 bases to trimming and J lost 2 bases, with 13 bases between them. CDR1 and CDR2 (germline): SQVTM, ANQGSEA. This CDR3 is CSVYRQGNYGYTF. The CDR3 DNA sequence: TGCAGCGTGTATCGTCAGGGGAACTATGGCTACACCTTC. Full variable domain (missing parts from reference TRBV29-1 and TRBJ1-2): SAVISQKPSRDICQRGTSLTIQCQVDSQVTMMFWYRQQPGQSLTLIATANQGSEATYESGFVIDKFPISRPNLTFSTLTVSNMSPEDSSIYLCSVYRQGNYGYTFGSGTRLTVV.

The chain employs TRBV5-4 and TRBJ1-2, with D possibly being TRBD1 (6 bases). Per germline, CDR1 SGHNT and CDR2 YYREEE (reference sequence). Trimming stripped 4 bases from V and 4 bases from J, with 11 bases between. The CDR3 has 13 amino acids. CDR3 nucleotides: TGTGCCAGCAGCGTGGACAGAACCTATGGCTACACCTTC. This translates into CASSVDRTYGYTF.

The chain has TRBV30 and TRBJ1-2; weak D call: TRBD1 (6 bases). The CDR3 covers 15 residues. The V gene's germline CDR1 is GTSNPN and CDR2 SVGIG (reference sequence). V was trimmed by 1 base and J by 6 bases, leaving 18 bases between them. CDR3 in amino acids: CAWSGSGGRRDGYTF. CDR3 bases: TGTGCCTGGAGTGGTAGCGGGGGCCGGCGGGATGGCTACACCTTC.

The DNA for the CDR3 is TGTGCCAGCAGCTTAGAAGGTCAGGGTACTGAAGCTTTCTTT. As protein: CASSLEGQGTEAFF. V is TRBV7-8 and J is TRBJ1-1; a weak D match, TRBD1 (5 bases). Germline lookup yields CDR1 SGHVS and CDR2 FQNEAQ. Between the trimmed V and J ends, which lost 1 base and 5 bases, there was a span of 11 bases. This CDR3 is built from 14 residues.

The table lists this clone with a count of one. The CDR3: CASQGGRRSYEQYF. The CDR3 region has the DNA TGTGCCAGTCAGGGCGGGAGACGCTCCTACGAGCAGTACTTC. The chain couples TRBV28 to TRBJ2-7; 7 bases are a match to TRBD2. Germline V gene lookup returns CDR1 MDHEN and CDR2 SYDVKM. The CDR3 spans 14 residues. With 9 bases clipped from V and 0 bases from J, the junction kept 8 bases outside the gene matches.

This CDR3 is CASSIQGAGTGELFF. The CDR3 DNA sequence: TGTGCCAGTAGTATTCAGGGGGCAGGGACCGGGGAGCTGTTTTTT. This rearrangement joins TRBV19 to TRBJ2-2; 8 nucleotides match TRBD1. CDR1 and CDR2 from the germline V gene are LNHDA and SQIVND (reference sequence). The V segment lost 3 bases and the J segment 5 bases; nucleotides outside the gene matches: 5. CDR3 length equals 15 residues.

The J gene is TRBJ2-7, the V gene TRBV7-2, with D possibly matching TRBD2 (6 bases). V was shortened by 5 bases and J by 2 bases, with 16 bases between the two germline ends. Germline V lookup: CDR1 SGHTA, CDR2 FQGNSA. The CDR3 is 15 residues long. The CDR3 sequence: CASSARRGTPYEQYV. The CDR3 DNA follows: TGTGCCAGCAGCGCCCGACGGGGGACCCCCTACGAGCAGTACGTC.